This TCR beta chain was sequenced in a study of blood T cells in healthy people across ages. Whole-study findings and limits: Donor CMV status was unknown, possibly confounding expanded clonotype changes.

CDR3 length: 13 amino acids. In germline, CDR1 is SGHDN, CDR2 FVKESK. V shed 3 bases, J shed 7 bases, and the junction held 5 bases outside the gene matches. There are a few counts of this clonotype. Its antigen is not identified. Using a J-beta primer mix together with a sample-barcoded 5' primer, a second PCR was run for roughly 7 to 12 cycles. TCRdb re-derived calls from the 5' RACE reads in MiXCR, one entry per CDR3 protein. The data contain around 1,500,000 distinct CDR3 sequences, 28% of them singletons. Russia was home to the donors, healthy Caucasian individuals aged roughly 6 to 95. Per individual sample, total RNA of at least 5 micrograms was extracted.

The J gene is TRBJ2-5, the V gene TRBV14, with 7 bases identical to TRBD1. The specimen sequenced was blood. The receptor was isolated from a woman aged 25 to 39 in good health. The CDR3 nucleotides are TGTGCCAGCAGCCATGGGACAGTCGGGACCCAGTACTTC. Protein product: CASSHGTVGTQYF. Drawing the rest from reference TRBV14 and TRBJ2-5, the complete variable domain is EAGVTQFPSHSVIEKGQTVTLRCDPISGHDNLYWYRRVMGKEIKFLLHFVKESKQDESGMPNNRFLAERTGGTYSTLKVQPAELEDSGVYFCASSHGTVGTQYFGPGTRLLVL.